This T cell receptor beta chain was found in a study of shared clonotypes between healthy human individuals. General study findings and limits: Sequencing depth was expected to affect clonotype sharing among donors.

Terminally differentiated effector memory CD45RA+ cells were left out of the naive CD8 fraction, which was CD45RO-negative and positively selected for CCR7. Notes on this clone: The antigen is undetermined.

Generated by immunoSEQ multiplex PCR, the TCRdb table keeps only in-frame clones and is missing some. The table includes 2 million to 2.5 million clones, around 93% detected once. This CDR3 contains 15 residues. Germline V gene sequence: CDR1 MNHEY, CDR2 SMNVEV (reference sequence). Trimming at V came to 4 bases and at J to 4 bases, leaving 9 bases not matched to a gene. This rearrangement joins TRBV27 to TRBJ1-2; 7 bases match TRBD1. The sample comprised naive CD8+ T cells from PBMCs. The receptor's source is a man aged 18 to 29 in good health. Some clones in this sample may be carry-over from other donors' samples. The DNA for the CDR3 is TGTGCCAGCAGTTATAGGGACAGACCCTCCTATGGCTACACCTTC. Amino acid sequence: CASSYRDRPSYGYTF.